This TCR beta chain came from a study of blood T cell repertoires in COVID-19. Here immunoSEQ multiplex PCR was the method, and the copy in TCRdb shows in-frame clones only, minus some. The data contain approximately 150,000 clones, 80% to 90% of them seen just once; the ten biggest clones take up under 7.5%. Germline CDR1 and CDR2: SGHDN and FVKESK. CDR3 length equals 16 residues. V gave up 5 bases and J gave up 4 bases; unmatched junction bases: 6. The source of this sequence is a man of 80 years or more with acute or convalescent COVID-19. The sequencing sample was made of peripheral blood. V usage is TRBV14 and J usage is TRBJ2-7; 15 nucleotides align to TRBD2. The CDR3 coding sequence is TGTGCCAGCAGCAAGGGACTAGCGGGAGGTGGGTACGAGCAGTACTTC. Protein: CASSKGLAGGGYEQYF.